These 2 T cell receptor beta chains originate from one sample sequenced in a study of blood T cell repertoires in COVID-19. Produced via immunoSEQ multiplex PCR; TCRdb's table is partial and in-frame only. The sample consists of about 110,000 clones, just over 85% of them appearing once. Sequenced material: peripheral blood. The receptors stem from a woman between 45 and 65 years old with active or convalescent COVID-19.

This clone has a single count. V is TRBV7-2 and J is TRBJ2-4; D perhaps matches TRBD1 (6 bases). Germline lookup yields CDR1 SGHTA and CDR2 FQGNSA. V gave up 6 bases and J gave up 6 bases, with 15 bases separating them. The CDR3 totals 14 residues. The CDR3 region is CASSPGHIRNIQYF. CDR3 nucleotide sequence: TGTGCCAGCAGTCCGGGACACATTAGAAACATTCAGTACTTC.

The gene calls are TRBV28 and TRBJ2-7; D is unclear. Germline CDR1 reads MDHEN; CDR2 reads SYDVKM. This CDR3 has 13 amino acids. V lost 7 bases, J lost 1 base, and 11 bases lay in between. The CDR3 protein is CASTIQNSYEQYF. The CDR3 DNA sequence: TGTGCCAGCACGATACAGAATTCCTACGAGCAGTACTTC.